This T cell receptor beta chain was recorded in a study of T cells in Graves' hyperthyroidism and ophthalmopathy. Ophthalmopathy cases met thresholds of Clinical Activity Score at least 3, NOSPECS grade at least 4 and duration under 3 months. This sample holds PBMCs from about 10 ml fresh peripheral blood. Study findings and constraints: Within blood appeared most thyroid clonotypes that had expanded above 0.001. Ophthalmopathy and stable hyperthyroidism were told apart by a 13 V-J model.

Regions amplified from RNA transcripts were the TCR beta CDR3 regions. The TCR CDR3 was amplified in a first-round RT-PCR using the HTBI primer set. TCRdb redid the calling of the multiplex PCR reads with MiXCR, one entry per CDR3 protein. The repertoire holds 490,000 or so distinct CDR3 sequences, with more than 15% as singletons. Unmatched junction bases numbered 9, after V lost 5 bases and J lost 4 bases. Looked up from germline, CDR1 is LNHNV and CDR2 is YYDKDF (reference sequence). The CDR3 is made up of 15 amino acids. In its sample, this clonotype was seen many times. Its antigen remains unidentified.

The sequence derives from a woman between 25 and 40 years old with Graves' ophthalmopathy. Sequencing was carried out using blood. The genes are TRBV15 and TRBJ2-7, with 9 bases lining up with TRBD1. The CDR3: CATSSPGTGSYEQYF. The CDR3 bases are TGTGCCACCAGCTCTCCCGGGACAGGGAGTTACGAGCAGTACTTC.